The 22 T cell receptor beta chains presented below share a single source sample, sequenced in a study of radiation and T cells in renal cell carcinoma. Libraries were prepared by immunoSEQ multiplex PCR; TCRdb keeps only in-frame clonotypes and omits some of them. The sample lists approximately 49,000 clones, 75% to 90% occurring once. As for time point: blood 2 weeks post-SBRT. The sample's treatment: 15 Gy SBRT to primary tumor, nephrectomy 4 weeks later. The material sequenced was blood, taken from a patient whose treatment included radiotherapy and nephrectomy. The receptors were gathered from a woman in her 70s with renal cell carcinoma.

The chain is built from TRBV18 and TRBJ2-1, with TRBD1 identical over 11 bases. The CDR3 totals 15 residues. Unmatched junction bases numbered 3, after V lost 3 bases and J lost 5 bases. Germline CDR1 and CDR2: KGHSH and LQKENI. DNA for the CDR3: TGTGCCAGCTCACCGGGGACAGGGGGGAACAATGAGCAGTTCTTC. It is translated as CASSPGTGGNNEQFF.

V gene TRBV2 combines with J gene TRBJ1-6; D is uncertain. Between the trimmed V and J ends, which lost 8 bases and 7 bases, there was a span of 15 bases. Germline V CDR1 and CDR2: SNHLY, FYNNEI. The CDR3 is 14 residues long. CDR3 sequence reads: CASGQGRYNSPLHF. The CDR3 DNA is TGTGCCAGCGGCCAAGGGCGTTACAATTCACCCCTCCACTTT. Filled out from reference TRBV2 and TRBJ1-6, the complete variable domain reads EPEVTQTPSHQVTQMGQEVILRCVPISNHLYFYWYRQILGQKVEFLVSFYNNEISEKSEIFDDQFSVERPDGSNFTLKIRSTKLEDSAMYFCASGQGRYNSPLHFGNGTRLTVT.

J is TRBJ1-1 and V is TRBV29-1, with D perhaps TRBD1 (6 bases). V dropped 8 bases and J dropped 0 bases, with 13 bases sitting between them. From germline, CDR1 is SQVTM and CDR2 ANQGSEA. The CDR3 loop spans 13 amino acids. The CDR3 here is CSLRTDMNTEAFF. The CDR3 bases are TGCAGCTTGCGGACAGACATGAACACTGAAGCTTTCTTT.

The chain recombines TRBV7-2 with TRBJ1-3; possibly TRBD1 for D (6 bases). V lost 0 bases and J lost 1, with 10 bases in between. This CDR3 has 16 amino acids. The V gene's germline CDR1 is SGHTA and CDR2 FQGNSA. CDR3 loop: CASSLAEGDSGNTIYF. The CDR3 DNA reads as TGTGCCAGCAGCTTAGCTGAGGGGGATTCTGGAAACACCATATATTTT.

This clone has just a few counts. The chain is built from TRBV13 and TRBJ1-1; D is undetermined. This CDR3 has 12 residues. Deletions cut 1 base from V and 5 bases from J, with 5 bases between. Germline CDR1 is PRHDT and CDR2 is FYEKMQ (reference sequence). DNA for the CDR3: TGTGCCAGCAGCTTAGATAGGACTGAAGCTTTCTTT. This sequence encodes CASSLDRTEAFF. Variable domain in full (rest from reference TRBV13 and TRBJ1-1): AAGVIQSPRHLIKEKRETATLKCYPIPRHDTVYWYQQGPGQDPQFLISFYEKMQSDKGSIPDRFSAQQFSDYHSELNMSSLELGDSALYFCASSLDRTEAFFGQGTRLTVV.

The CDR3 coding sequence is TGTGCCAGTACCCCCCATAGCGGGAGTACCTACAATGAGCAGTTCTTC. This gives the protein CASTPHSGSTYNEQFF. The chain recombines TRBV19 with TRBJ2-1; TRBD2 agrees at 9 bases. V lost 7 bases, J lost 2 bases, and 9 bases stayed unmatched. This CDR3 contains 16 residues. Germline-derived CDR1 and CDR2 are LNHDA and SQIVND (reference sequence).

The V call is TRBV6-5, the J call TRBJ2-5; the D gene is possibly TRBD1 (5 bases). The V and J ends lost 2 bases and 5 bases respectively, with 12 bases between them. This CDR3 comprises 14 residues. Germline values: CDR1 MNHEY, CDR2 SVGAGI. The CDR3 region is CASSYNGAGETQYF. In DNA, the CDR3 is TGTGCCAGCAGTTACAATGGGGCTGGGGAGACCCAGTACTTC.

This clone showed up just once. The V gene is TRBV25-1, the J gene TRBJ2-7; tentatively, D is TRBD1 or TRBD2 (6 bases each). V was shortened by 4 bases and J by 4 bases, with 14 bases between the two germline ends. CDR3 length: 14 residues. CDR1 is MGHDK, CDR2 SYGVNS, per germline. CDR3 sequence: CASSGRGELYEQYF. For the CDR3, the DNA is TGTGCCAGCAGTGGGAGGGGGGAGTTGTACGAGCAGTACTTC.

The chain uses TRBV19 and TRBJ2-7, with D perhaps TRBD2 (5 bases). Trimming stripped 7 bases from V and 0 bases from J, with 16 bases between. Per germline, CDR1 LNHDA and CDR2 SQIVND (reference sequence). The CDR3 loop spans 15 amino acids. CDR3 region: CASKVGDFSSYEQYF. The CDR3 DNA reads as TGTGCCAGTAAGGTGGGAGATTTTAGCTCCTACGAGCAGTACTTC.

The chain links TRBV6-6 to TRBJ2-1; D may be TRBD2 (5 bases). Trimming removed 7 bases at V and 6 bases at J, with 16 bases between. Germline CDR1 and CDR2: MNHNY and SVGAGI (reference sequence). This CDR3 spans 14 amino acids. As DNA, the CDR3 is TGTGCCAGCACCTATACTCGGACTGCCAATGAGCAGTTCTTC. Its translation: CASTYTRTANEQFF.

The V call is TRBV4-1, the J call TRBJ2-7; D remains ambiguous. There are 13 residues in the CDR3. V shed 1 base and J shed 2 bases, with 6 bases lying between them. The germline gives CDR1 MGHRA, CDR2 YSYEKL. CDR3 DNA sequence: TGCGCCAGCAGCCAAGGGCAGGCCTACGAGCAGTACTTC. Translation: CASSQGQAYEQYF.

This clone occurred once. The chain employs TRBV29-1 and TRBJ1-3; a possible D gene is TRBD1 (5 bases). The V and J ends lost 4 bases and 8 bases respectively, with 12 bases between them. Germline lookup yields CDR1 SQVTM and CDR2 ANQGSEA. The CDR3 is 12 amino acids. CDR3 loop: CSVGGARDTIYF. CDR3 DNA sequence: TGCAGCGTTGGTGGGGCCCGGGACACCATATATTTT.

This clone was seen a few times. The V and J genes are TRBV6-1 and TRBJ2-7; 9 nucleotides match TRBD1. Germline-derived CDR1 and CDR2 are MNHNS and SASEGT. Trimming removed 9 bases from V and 7 bases from J; junction bases left unmatched: 4. This CDR3 has 11 residues. The CDR3 here is CASGTGKEQYF. The CDR3 DNA reads TGTGCCAGTGGGACAGGGAAAGAGCAGTACTTC.

This chain connects TRBV10-3 to TRBJ2-5; TRBD1 matches at 9 bases. J was trimmed by 4 bases and V by 6 bases; bases with no gene match: 3. Germline-derived CDR1 and CDR2 are ENHRY and SYGVKD. There are 13 residues in the CDR3. CDR3 nucleotide sequence: TGTGCCATCAGAAAGGGACAGGGAGAGACCCAGTACTTC. This sequence encodes CAIRKGQGETQYF.

This rearrangement joins TRBV5-1 to TRBJ1-3, with D tentatively TRBD1 (5 bases). Germline assignment: CDR1 SGHRS and CDR2 YFSETQ. Trimming stripped 0 bases from V and 0 bases from J, with 13 bases between. The CDR3 has 17 amino acids. The CDR3 protein is CASSLVGGTNSGNTIYF. CDR3 bases: TGCGCCAGCAGCTTGGTCGGGGGAACAAACTCTGGAAACACCATATATTTT.

V gene TRBV6-1 combines with J gene TRBJ1-1; tentative D call: TRBD1 (5 bases). Trimming cost V 1 base and J 10 bases, with 10 bases left between them. The CDR3 length is 12 residues. Germline loops: CDR1 MNHNS, CDR2 SASEGT. DNA of the CDR3: TGTGCCAGCAGTGAAGAGGGGAGGGTAGCTTTCTTT. It codes for CASSEEGRVAFF.

The chain links TRBV14 to TRBJ2-7; D is undetermined. The ends were cut back, 6 bases at V and 6 bases at J, with 15 bases in the middle. CDR1 SGHDN and CDR2 FVKESK come from the germline V gene. The CDR3 extends over 13 amino acids. The CDR3 protein is CASSLTFGSEQYF. CDR3 bases: TGTGCCAGCAGTTTAACGTTTGGTAGCGAGCAGTACTTC. Full variable domain (rest looked up from reference TRBV14 and TRBJ2-7): EAGVTQFPSHSVIEKGQTVTLRCDPISGHDNLYWYRRVMGKEIKFLLHFVKESKQDESGMPNNRFLAERTGGTYSTLKVQPAELEDSGVYFCASSLTFGSEQYFGPGTRLTVT.

V is TRBV5-4 and J is TRBJ2-7; 12 nucleotides align to TRBD1. The germline CDR1 and CDR2 sequences are SGHNT and YYREEE (reference sequence). The CDR3 length is 17 residues. V shed 4 bases, J shed 1 base, and the junction held 9 bases outside the gene matches. The CDR3 loop is CASSPGTGGNPSYEQYF. The CDR3 DNA reads as TGTGCCAGCAGCCCCGGGACAGGGGGCAACCCATCCTACGAGCAGTACTTC.

V gene TRBV11-2 combines with J gene TRBJ2-3, with 9 bases lining up with TRBD1. With 1 base clipped from V and 5 bases from J, the junction kept 10 bases outside the gene matches. Per the germline V gene, CDR1 is SGHAT and CDR2 is FQNNGV. The CDR3 has 17 amino acids. The CDR3 is CASSLALGTGSRDTQYF. The CDR3 region has the DNA TGTGCCAGCAGCTTAGCCCTCGGGACAGGGAGCCGAGATACGCAGTATTTT.

The chain recombines TRBV5-4 with TRBJ1-2; D might be TRBD1 (5 bases). Germline-derived CDR1 and CDR2 are SGHNT and YYREEE (reference sequence). The CDR3 is 14 amino acids. V shed 1 base and J shed 5 bases, with 12 bases lying between them. In DNA, the CDR3 is TGTGCCAGCAGCTTGAGTACAGGAACGTATGGCTACACCTTC. Translating it yields CASSLSTGTYGYTF.

The V and J genes are TRBV6-5 and TRBJ1-3; 7 bases fit TRBD1. The germline CDR1 and CDR2 sequences are MNHEY and SVGAGI. Trimming cost V 10 bases and J 2 bases; bases outside gene matches: 5. The CDR3 consists of 13 residues. As DNA, the CDR3 is TGTGCCACCCTAGGGACAGCTGGAAACACCATATATTTT. Amino acid sequence: CATLGTAGNTIYF.

The sample holds a few counts of this clone. This chain joins TRBV27 and TRBJ1-1; 7 nucleotides align to TRBD1. Germline values: CDR1 MNHEY, CDR2 SMNVEV (reference sequence). This CDR3 is 18 amino acids long. Germline trimming cut 0 bases from V and 4 bases from J; bases unmatched to any gene: 14. The CDR3 DNA follows: TGTGCCAGCAGTTTATCACCACTTGGGGACAGCGGGCGCACTGAAGCTTTCTTT. This sequence encodes CASSLSPLGDSGRTEAFF.